Below, one T cell receptor (beta chain) is given with its context. This clone was found once. No antigen is known for it. No much larger clonotype is one base removed from it; base qualities were not supplied. The data belong to a study of blood T cell repertoires in COVID-19 (dated by TCRdb to the early 2020s). With respect to the entire study: Samples covering the acute and convalescent phases of COVID-19 were provided by collaborators in the United States, Italy and Spain. Subjects who had been exposed to COVID-19, were actively infected with it, or had recovered from it provided the deeply sampled blood TCRbeta repertoires that made up the dataset. Samples were obtained from the ongoing ImmuneRACE study (first 160 participants) and from over 1,000 subjects provided by 6 global collaborators. A freely available public database, intended as a resource for researchers studying the immune response to SARS-CoV-2, is where the repertoires were released. Sample metadata almost always included a de-identified subject ID, COVID-19 status, age in years and sex. The prospective study material was composed of cDNA or gDNA derived from T cells, B-cell-depleted T cells, or PBMCs. HLA class I and class II types, where available, came from metadata supplied by the sample provider rather than from assay-based typing. Overall results and qualifications from the work: The amount of clinical and demographic metadata varied by source and participant and was provided uncurated.

From V the trimming removes 4 bases and from J it removes 8 bases, while the gene matches leave 4 bases of the junction unaccounted for. Measured from the cysteine to the phenylalanine, the CDR3 is 13 residues long. Just CDR3 DNA is preserved here, 39 bases in frame from base 1. The germline V gene provides CDR1 SGHTA and CDR2 FQGNSA. The immunoSEQ Assay, a bias-controlled multiplex PCR, was used to amplify TCRbeta CDR3 regions from genomic DNA. In the authors' own workflow: The number of nucleated cells in each sample was estimated by amplification of reference gene primers within the assay. To quantify the absolute abundance of each unique TCRbeta CDR3 rearrangement, sequence reads were collapsed and filtered. For each sample, productive Simpson clonality was calculated by taking the square root of Simpson's diversity index across productive rearrangements. The immuneACCESS repertoire file appears here via TCRdb, limited to in-frame rearrangements. These files lack a portion of the clones; in checked studies, under half of the deficit traces to unresolved V genes, and the cause of the others is not known. That table furnishes V, J and clone size, whereas the DNA furnished D and trimming. In this sample the table shows 95,000 to 100,000 clones, around 92% of which occur a single time. The ten largest clones add up to approximately 5.7% of the sample.

Collaborating institutions collected whole blood in K2EDTA tubes following their own protocols. For TCRbeta analysis, collaborators shipped samples in one of three forms: frozen whole blood, isolated PBMCs, or DNA extracted from either of those sample types. The sample consisted of peripheral blood. This receptor chain uses TRBV7-2 and TRBJ2-1; 8 central bases correspond to TRBD2. The source is a man over 45 with active COVID-19. In nucleotides, the sequence is TGTGCCAGCAGCTCGGGACTAGACGATGAGCAGTTCTTC. Translated, this is CASSSGLDDEQFF.